This entry is about one TCR beta chain. What it binds is not known. A read error is possible here, since a much larger clone lies one base away. In this CDR3 the conserved last residue, phenylalanine or tryptophan, is missing, so a read error is likely. This specimen belongs to a study of CD8+CD57+ T cells in acquired aplastic anemia. Study information: Each DNA sample taken from sorted CD4+ and CD8+ cells came to roughly 3.5 ug on average. Study observations and caveats: Overlap between patients and controls comprised 25 to 30 CD8+ CDR3 sequences.

It was genomic DNA that served as the template for profiling TCR beta VDJ and CDR3. Each CDR3 protein gets one entry after TCRdb re-called the reads with MiXCR. Among 200,000 to 250,000 distinct CDR3 sequences listed, 30% to 40% were seen once. V was trimmed by 2 bases and J by 0 bases, leaving 13 bases between them. Germline CDR1 and CDR2: SGHAT and FQNNGV. CDR3 size: 16 residues. The J gene is TRBJ2-5, the V gene TRBV11-2, with TRBD2 as a possible D gene (6 bases). Input material: sorted CD4+, CD8+, or CD8+CD57+ T cells (not recorded which) from PBMCs. The receptor's source is a human donor in good health, serving as a control. The CDR3 region has the DNA TGTGCCAGCAGCTTATCGGAGGGGTCGTACCAAGAGACCCAGTACTCC. Translating it yields CASSLSEGSYQETQYS.